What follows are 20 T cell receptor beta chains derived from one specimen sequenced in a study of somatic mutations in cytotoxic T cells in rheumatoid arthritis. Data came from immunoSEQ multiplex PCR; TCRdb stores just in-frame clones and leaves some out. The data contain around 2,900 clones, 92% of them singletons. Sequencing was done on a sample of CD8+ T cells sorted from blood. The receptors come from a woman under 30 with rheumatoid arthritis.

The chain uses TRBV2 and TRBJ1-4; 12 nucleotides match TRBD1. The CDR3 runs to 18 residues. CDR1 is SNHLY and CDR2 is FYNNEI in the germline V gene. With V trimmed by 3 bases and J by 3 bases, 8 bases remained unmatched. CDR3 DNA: TGTGCCAGCAGTGACCCCGGGACAGGGGGCGAACCTAATGAAAAACTGTTTTTT. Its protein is CASSDPGTGGEPNEKLFF.

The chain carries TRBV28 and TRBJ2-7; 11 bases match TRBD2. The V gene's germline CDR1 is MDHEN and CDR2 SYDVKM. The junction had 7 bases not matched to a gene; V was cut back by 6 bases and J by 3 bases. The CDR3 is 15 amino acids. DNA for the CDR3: TGTGCCAGCAGACGCACTAGCGGGAGAAACTACGAGCAGTACTTC. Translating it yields CASRRTSGRNYEQYF.

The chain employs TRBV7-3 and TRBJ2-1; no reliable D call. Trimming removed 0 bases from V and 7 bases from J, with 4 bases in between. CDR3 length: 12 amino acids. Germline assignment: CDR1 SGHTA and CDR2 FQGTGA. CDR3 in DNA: TGTGCCAGCAGCTTAACCGGTAATGAGCAGTTCTTC. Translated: CASSLTGNEQFF.

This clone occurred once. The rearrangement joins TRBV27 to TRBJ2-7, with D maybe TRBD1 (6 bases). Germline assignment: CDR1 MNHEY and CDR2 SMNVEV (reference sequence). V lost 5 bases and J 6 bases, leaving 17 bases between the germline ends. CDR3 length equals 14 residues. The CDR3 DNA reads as TGTGCCAGCAGTATAACAGGGTCCTTTAGCGAGCAGTACTTC. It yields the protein CASSITGSFSEQYF.

This chain's CDR3 is CASSYSKTGVTEAFF. DNA of the CDR3: TGTGCCAGCAGTTACTCGAAGACAGGGGTTACTGAAGCTTTCTTT. This sequence joins TRBV6-5 and TRBJ1-1, with 8 bases matching TRBD1. V shed 0 bases and J 5 bases; nucleotides not matched to a gene: 5. The CDR3 loop spans 15 amino acids. Per the germline V gene, CDR1 is MNHEY and CDR2 is SVGAGI.

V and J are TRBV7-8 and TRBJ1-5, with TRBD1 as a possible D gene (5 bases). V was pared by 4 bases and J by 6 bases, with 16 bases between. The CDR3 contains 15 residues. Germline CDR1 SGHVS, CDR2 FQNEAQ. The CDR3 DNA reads TGTGCCAGCAGCTCCACGTCGGGGGTCGGTCAGCCCCAGCATTTT. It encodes CASSSTSGVGQPQHF.

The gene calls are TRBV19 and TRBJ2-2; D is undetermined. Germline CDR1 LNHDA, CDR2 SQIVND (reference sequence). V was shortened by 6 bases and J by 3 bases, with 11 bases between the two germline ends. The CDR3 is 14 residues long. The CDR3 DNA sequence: TGTGCCAGTAGCCACGTCGGGTACACCGGGGAGCTGTTTTTT. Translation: CASSHVGYTGELFF.

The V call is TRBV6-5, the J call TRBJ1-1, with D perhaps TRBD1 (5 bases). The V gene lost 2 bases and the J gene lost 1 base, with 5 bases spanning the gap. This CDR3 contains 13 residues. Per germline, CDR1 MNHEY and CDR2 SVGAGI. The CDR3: CASSYRGNTEAFF. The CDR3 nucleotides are TGTGCCAGCAGTTACAGGGGGAACACTGAAGCTTTCTTT.

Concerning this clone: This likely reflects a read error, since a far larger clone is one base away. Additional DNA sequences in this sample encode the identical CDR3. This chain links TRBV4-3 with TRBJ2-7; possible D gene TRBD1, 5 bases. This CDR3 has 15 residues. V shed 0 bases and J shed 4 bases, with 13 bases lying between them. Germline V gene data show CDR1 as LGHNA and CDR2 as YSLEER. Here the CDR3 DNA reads TGCGCCAGCAGCCAAGACATAACAGGTGGGTACGAGCAGTACTTC. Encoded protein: CASSQDITGGYEQYF.

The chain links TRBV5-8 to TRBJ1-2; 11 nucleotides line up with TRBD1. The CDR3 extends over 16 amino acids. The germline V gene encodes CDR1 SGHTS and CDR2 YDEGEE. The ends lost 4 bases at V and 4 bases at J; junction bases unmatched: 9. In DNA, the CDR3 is TGTGCCAGCAGCGAGTGGACAGGGGGCGACGGCTATGGCTACACCTTC. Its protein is CASSEWTGGDGYGYTF.

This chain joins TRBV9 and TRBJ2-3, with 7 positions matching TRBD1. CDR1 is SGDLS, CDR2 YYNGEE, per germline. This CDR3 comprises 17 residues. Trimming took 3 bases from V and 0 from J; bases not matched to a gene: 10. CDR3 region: CASSGTGVLQSTDTQYF. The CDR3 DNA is TGTGCCAGCAGCGGTACAGGGGTCCTCCAGAGCACAGATACGCAGTATTTT.

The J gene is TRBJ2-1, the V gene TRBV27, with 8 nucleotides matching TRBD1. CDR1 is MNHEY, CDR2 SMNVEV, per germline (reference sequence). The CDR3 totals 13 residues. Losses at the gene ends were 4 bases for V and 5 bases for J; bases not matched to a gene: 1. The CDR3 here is CASSSTGDNEQFF. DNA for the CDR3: TGTGCCAGCAGTTCGACAGGGGACAATGAGCAGTTCTTC.

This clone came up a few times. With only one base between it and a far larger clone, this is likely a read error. CDR3 region: CASRGTGARPLHF. The CDR3, as DNA: TGTGCCAGCAGGGGGACAGGGGCGAGACCCCTCCACTTT. The rearrangement uses TRBV2 and TRBJ1-6, with 10 bases identical to TRBD1. The CDR3 runs 13 residues. CDR1 is SNHLY and CDR2 is FYNNEI in the germline V gene. Trimming at V came to 6 bases and at J to 12 bases, leaving 5 bases not matched to a gene.

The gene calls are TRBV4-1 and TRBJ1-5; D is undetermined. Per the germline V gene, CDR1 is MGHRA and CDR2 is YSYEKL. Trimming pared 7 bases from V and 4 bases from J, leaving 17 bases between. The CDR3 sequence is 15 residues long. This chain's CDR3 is CASNRGGELNQPQHF. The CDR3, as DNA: TGCGCCAGCAACCGCGGTGGAGAGCTTAATCAGCCCCAGCATTTT.

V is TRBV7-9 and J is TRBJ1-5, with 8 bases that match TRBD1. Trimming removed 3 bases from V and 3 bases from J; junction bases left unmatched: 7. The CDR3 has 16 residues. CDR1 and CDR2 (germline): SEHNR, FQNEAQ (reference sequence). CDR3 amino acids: CASSLTGTGDNQPQHF. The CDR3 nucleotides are TGTGCCAGCAGCTTGACCGGGACAGGTGACAATCAGCCCCAGCATTTT.

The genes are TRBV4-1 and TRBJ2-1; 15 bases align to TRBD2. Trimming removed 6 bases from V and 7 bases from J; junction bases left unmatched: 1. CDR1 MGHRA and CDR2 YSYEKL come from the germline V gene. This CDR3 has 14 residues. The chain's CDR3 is CASRGTSGGNEQFF. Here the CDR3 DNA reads TGCGCCAGCAGGGGGACTAGCGGGGGGAATGAGCAGTTCTTC.

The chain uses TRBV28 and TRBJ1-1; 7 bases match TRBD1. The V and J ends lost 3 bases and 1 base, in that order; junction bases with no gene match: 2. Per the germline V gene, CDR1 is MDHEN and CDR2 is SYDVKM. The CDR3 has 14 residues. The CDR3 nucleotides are TGTGCCAGCAGTTTGGCAGGGGGGAACACTGAAGCTTTCTTT. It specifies CASSLAGGNTEAFF. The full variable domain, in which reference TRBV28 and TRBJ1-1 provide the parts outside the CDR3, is DVKVTQSSRYLVKRTGEKVFLECVQDMDHENMFWYRQDPGLGLRLIYFSYDVKMKEKGDIPEGYSVSREKKERFSLILESASTNQTSMYLCASSLAGGNTEAFFGQGTRLTVV.

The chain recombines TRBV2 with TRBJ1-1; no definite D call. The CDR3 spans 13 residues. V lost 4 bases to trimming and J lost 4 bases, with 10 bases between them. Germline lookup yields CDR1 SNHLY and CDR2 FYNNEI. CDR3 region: CASSGGVGTEAFF. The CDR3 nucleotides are TGTGCCAGCAGTGGCGGGGTAGGCACTGAAGCTTTCTTT.

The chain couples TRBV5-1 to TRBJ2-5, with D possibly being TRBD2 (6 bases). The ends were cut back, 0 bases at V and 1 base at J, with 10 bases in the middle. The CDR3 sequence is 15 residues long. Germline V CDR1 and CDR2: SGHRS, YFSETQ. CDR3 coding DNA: TGCGCCAGCAGCTTGGGAGGAGGGCCCCAAGAGACCCAGTACTTC. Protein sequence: CASSLGGGPQETQYF.

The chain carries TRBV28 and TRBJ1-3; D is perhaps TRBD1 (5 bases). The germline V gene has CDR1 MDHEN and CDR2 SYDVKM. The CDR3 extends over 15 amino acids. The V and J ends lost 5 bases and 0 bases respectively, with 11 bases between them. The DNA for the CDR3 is TGTGCCAGCAGTCCCTGGGGGGGCTCTGGAAACACCATATATTTT. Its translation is CASSPWGGSGNTIYF.